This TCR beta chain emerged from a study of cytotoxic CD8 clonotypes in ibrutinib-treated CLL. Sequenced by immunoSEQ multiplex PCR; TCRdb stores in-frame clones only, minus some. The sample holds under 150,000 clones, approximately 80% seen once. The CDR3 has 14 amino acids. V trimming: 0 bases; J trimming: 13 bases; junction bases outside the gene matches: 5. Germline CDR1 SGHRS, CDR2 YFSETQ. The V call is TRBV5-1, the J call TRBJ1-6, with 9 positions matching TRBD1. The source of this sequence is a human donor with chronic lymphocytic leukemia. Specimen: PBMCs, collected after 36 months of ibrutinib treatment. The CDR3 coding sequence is TGCGCCAGCAGCTTGGAGGGACAGGGAACTCCCCTCCACTTT. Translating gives CASSLEGQGTPLHF. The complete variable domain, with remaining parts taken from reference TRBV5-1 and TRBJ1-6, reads KAGVTQTPRYLIKTRGQQVTLSCSPISGHRSVSWYQQTPGQGLQFLFEYFSETQRNKGNFPGRFSGRQFSNSRSEMNVSTLELGDSALYLCASSLEGQGTPLHFGNGTRLTVT.